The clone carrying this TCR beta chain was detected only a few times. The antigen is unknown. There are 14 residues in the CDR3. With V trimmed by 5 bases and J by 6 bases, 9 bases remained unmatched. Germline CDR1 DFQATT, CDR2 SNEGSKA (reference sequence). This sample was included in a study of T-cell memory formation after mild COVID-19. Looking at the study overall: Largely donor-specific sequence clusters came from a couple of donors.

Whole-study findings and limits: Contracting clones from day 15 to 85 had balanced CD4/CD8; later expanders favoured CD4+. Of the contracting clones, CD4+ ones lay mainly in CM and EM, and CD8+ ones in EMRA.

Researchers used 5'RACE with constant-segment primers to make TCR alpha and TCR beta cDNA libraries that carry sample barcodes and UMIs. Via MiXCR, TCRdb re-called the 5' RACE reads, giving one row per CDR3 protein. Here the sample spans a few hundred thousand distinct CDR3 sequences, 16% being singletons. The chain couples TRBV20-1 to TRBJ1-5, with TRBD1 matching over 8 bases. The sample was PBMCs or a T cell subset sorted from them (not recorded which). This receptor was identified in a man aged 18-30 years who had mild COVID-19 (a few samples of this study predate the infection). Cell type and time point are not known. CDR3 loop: CSASNQGAGQPQHF. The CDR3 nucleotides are TGCAGTGCTTCCAATCAGGGGGCAGGTCAGCCCCAGCATTTT.